The 16 T cell receptor beta chains given below trace back to one sample, sequenced in a study of graft-versus-host responses after intestinal transplantation. Sequencing was performed with immunoSEQ multiplex PCR; in TCRdb, only in-frame clones are kept and a portion is missing. The sample yields tens of thousands of clones, 90% to 95% seen once. The antigens these receptors bind are not known. The sample in question was unstimulated CD4+ T cells sorted from spleen or lymph node cells, obtained before transplant. Receptor source: a human donor who was the organ donor for an intestinal transplant.

This chain connects TRBV6-1 to TRBJ1-1, with D maybe TRBD1 (6 bases). The CDR3 spans 14 residues. V lost 5 bases to trimming and J lost 5 bases, with 15 bases between them. Germline CDR1 and CDR2: MNHNS and SASEGT. CDR3 coding DNA: TGTGCCAGCAGTCCCACAGGGTTGTGGACTGAAGCTTTCTTT. Translated, it gives CASSPTGLWTEAFF.

The V and J genes are TRBV12-5 and TRBJ1-1; tentative D call: TRBD1 (6 bases). The CDR3 is 16 residues long. The germline V gene encodes CDR1 LGHNT and CDR2 FRNRAP. V was cut by 7 bases and J by 0 bases, with 18 bases left in between. The CDR3 coding sequence is TGTGCTAGTGCCCACCGGAGGGGGGAGATGAACACTGAAGCTTTCTTT. Translated: CASAHRRGEMNTEAFF.

The chain joins TRBV6-1 to TRBJ1-2; 7 nucleotides line up with TRBD1. CDR3 length equals 17 residues. V shed 1 base, J shed 1 base, and the junction held 9 bases outside the gene matches. Germline lookup yields CDR1 MNHNS and CDR2 SASEGT. The CDR3 loop reads CASSEGLGQLGNYGYTF. CDR3 DNA sequence: TGTGCCAGCAGTGAAGGCTTGGGACAGTTAGGTAACTATGGCTACACCTTC.

The chain carries TRBV5-1 and TRBJ2-1; TRBD1 might be the D (5 bases). Trimming took off 0 bases at V and 3 bases at J, with 7 bases between the two ends. The CDR3 has 14 residues. Germline V gives CDR1 SGHRS, CDR2 YFSETQ. This chain's CDR3 is CASSLARVYNEQFF. The CDR3, as DNA: TGCGCCAGCAGCTTGGCCAGGGTCTACAATGAGCAGTTCTTC.

This rearrangement joins TRBV5-4 to TRBJ2-3; a weak D match, TRBD1 (5 bases). This CDR3 has 16 amino acids. Germline CDR1 is SGHNT and CDR2 is YYREEE (reference sequence). V was shortened by 2 bases and J by 2 bases, with 15 bases between the two germline ends. The CDR3 loop is CASSFRDRYLTDTQYF. CDR3 bases: TGTGCCAGCAGCTTCCGAGACAGATATCTCACAGATACGCAGTATTTT.

The chain joins TRBV4-1 to TRBJ1-2; D perhaps matches TRBD1 (6 bases). The CDR3 length is 16 residues. Between the trimmed V and J ends, which lost 1 base and 8 bases, there was a span of 20 bases. Germline V gives CDR1 MGHRA, CDR2 YSYEKL. In DNA, the CDR3 is TGCGCCAGCAGCCAAGCCTCAAGAACAGGAGGGGGAGGCTACACCTTC. Translated: CASSQASRTGGGGYTF.

V is TRBV5-4 and J is TRBJ2-1; no clear D gene. Germline V lookup: CDR1 SGHNT, CDR2 YYREEE (reference sequence). The ends were cut back, 0 bases at V and 5 bases at J, with 6 bases in the middle. This CDR3 region has 13 residues. The CDR3 loop reads CASSLVVDNEQFF. For the CDR3, the DNA is TGTGCCAGCAGCTTGGTGGTGGACAATGAGCAGTTCTTC.

DNA of the CDR3: TGTGCCAGCAGTTCCGCCCACCGGGGGACCGGGGAGCTGTTTTTT. This sequence encodes CASSSAHRGTGELFF. The rearrangement uses TRBV6-1 and TRBJ2-2; maybe TRBD2 (6 bases). Germline V gives CDR1 MNHNS, CDR2 SASEGT. The CDR3 loop spans 15 amino acids. V dropped 5 bases and J dropped 5 bases, with 15 bases sitting between them.

This clone is a singleton in its sample. The J gene is TRBJ1-5, the V gene TRBV2; 8 positions match TRBD1. V shed 5 bases and J 7 bases; nucleotides not matched to a gene: 7. The CDR3 loop spans 14 amino acids. Germline V CDR1 and CDR2: SNHLY, FYNNEI. CDR3 loop: CASSPTGGGQPQHF. The CDR3 region has the DNA TGTGCCAGCAGTCCCACAGGGGGTGGCCAGCCCCAGCATTTT.

This clone was observed a single time. This rearrangement joins TRBV25-1 to TRBJ2-2; D unclear. This CDR3 is 14 amino acids long. Germline lookup yields CDR1 MGHDK and CDR2 SYGVNS. Trimming removed 6 bases from V and 4 bases from J, with 12 bases in between. Written as DNA, the CDR3 is TGTGCCAGCAGCCGATCTTTGGGCACCGGGGAGCTGTTTTTT. As protein: CASSRSLGTGELFF.

CDR3 amino acids: CASSPGAGANVLTF. The CDR3 DNA reads TGTGCCAGCAGCCCGGGTGCTGGGGCCAACGTCCTGACTTTC. J is TRBJ2-6 and V is TRBV5-4; D remains ambiguous. V dropped 4 bases and J dropped 2 bases, with 7 bases sitting between them. The CDR3 totals 14 residues. The germline V gene encodes CDR1 SGHNT and CDR2 YYREEE (reference sequence).

The chain uses TRBV30 and TRBJ2-2; no definite D call. With 0 bases removed from V and 5 bases from J, the gap between germline ends came to 10 bases. CDR3 length equals 14 residues. Looked up from germline, CDR1 is GTSNPN and CDR2 is SVGIG (reference sequence). The CDR3 protein is CAWSVQKSTGELFF. The CDR3 nucleotides are TGTGCCTGGAGTGTGCAGAAAAGTACCGGGGAGCTGTTTTTT.

This chain links TRBV15 with TRBJ2-1; 9 positions match TRBD2. This CDR3 has 16 residues. CDR1 is LNHNV, CDR2 YYDKDF, per germline (reference sequence). V shed 1 base, J shed 12 bases, and the junction held 13 bases outside the gene matches. Here the CDR3 reads CATSRVRLTSGGWQFF. Written as DNA, the CDR3 is TGTGCCACCAGCAGAGTCCGACTGACTAGCGGAGGGTGGCAGTTCTTC.

The rearrangement links TRBV7-9 to TRBJ2-3; the D is unclear. There are 12 residues in the CDR3. Germline assignment: CDR1 SEHNR and CDR2 FQNEAQ (reference sequence). V gave up 5 bases and J gave up 4 bases, with 7 bases separating them. Here the CDR3 reads CASSQVADTQYF. CDR3 nucleotide sequence: TGTGCCAGCAGCCAGGTCGCAGATACGCAGTATTTT.

The chain carries TRBV7-8 and TRBJ1-1, with D possibly matching TRBD1 (6 bases). Germline CDR1 SGHVS, CDR2 FQNEAQ. The ends were cut back, 1 base at V and 10 bases at J, with 13 bases in the middle. This CDR3 spans 13 amino acids. The CDR3 DNA sequence: TGTGCCAGCAGCTTAGTCGTGGGGGGCTTAGCTTTCTTT. It translates to CASSLVVGGLAFF.

This clone was seen only once. The V and J genes are TRBV28 and TRBJ1-4; TRBD1 matches 9 bases. The CDR3 totals 14 residues. CDR1 MDHEN and CDR2 SYDVKM come from the germline V gene. The junction had 7 bases not matched to a gene; V was cut back by 6 bases and J by 8 bases. The CDR3 protein is CASRGTGLGEKLFF. CDR3 in DNA: TGTGCCAGCAGGGGGACAGGGTTAGGGGAAAAACTGTTTTTT.